These 10 T cell receptor beta chains share one sample of origin, sequenced in a study of cytomegalovirus exposure and HLA in healthy donors. The primer mix had 60 Vbeta and 13 Jbeta primers. TCRdb's table, derived via immunoSEQ multiplex PCR, lists solely in-frame clones and lacks some. The table records 120,000 or so clones, about 80% of them present only once. Sequences were obtained from PBMCs. Every receptor here comes from a man younger than 40 in good health and CMV-seropositive.

V usage is TRBV7-2 and J usage is TRBJ1-2; 10 nucleotides align to TRBD1. Germline CDR1 is SGHTA and CDR2 is FQGNSA. Trimming at V came to 6 bases and at J to 7 bases, leaving 17 bases not matched to a gene. The CDR3 has 17 amino acids. The chain's CDR3 is CASREGTGARLASGYTF. The DNA of the CDR3 is TGTGCCAGCAGAGAGGGGACAGGGGCCCGCCTCGCTTCTGGCTACACCTTC.

The chain couples TRBV7-9 to TRBJ2-7, with 8 positions matching TRBD2. Germline values: CDR1 SEHNR, CDR2 FQNEAQ (reference sequence). The CDR3 spans 15 residues. The V gene end was trimmed by 5 bases and the J gene end by 7 bases; junction bases not matched to a gene: 13. The CDR3 spells CASSPRGGGSGEQYF. The CDR3 nucleotides are TGTGCCAGCAGCCCAAGGGGCGGGGGGTCGGGAGAGCAGTACTTC.

The chain recombines TRBV25-1 with TRBJ1-4; TRBD1 aligns across 9 bases. The germline V gene encodes CDR1 MGHDK and CDR2 SYGVNS. Trimming removed 7 bases from V and 1 base from J; junction bases left unmatched: 4. The CDR3 runs to 15 residues. Written as DNA, the CDR3 is TGTGCCAGCAAAGTGACAGGGGGAACTAATGAAAAACTGTTTTTT. This sequence encodes CASKVTGGTNEKLFF. Together with reference TRBV25-1 and TRBJ1-4, the CDR3 gives the full variable domain: EADIYQTPRYLVIGTGKKITLECSQTMGHDKMYWYQQDPGMELHLIHYSYGVNSTEKGDLSSESTVSRIRTEHFPLTLESARPSHTSQYLCASKVTGGTNEKLFFGSGTQLSVL.

V is TRBV7-8 and J is TRBJ1-5, with D perhaps matching TRBD1 (6 bases). V was pared by 1 base and J by 16 bases, with 26 bases between. Per the germline V gene, CDR1 is SGHVS and CDR2 is FQNEAQ. The CDR3 is made up of 16 amino acids. In DNA, the CDR3 is TGTGCCAGCAGCTTAGAACAACGGGGGGCGCCCGGGCTCCCACATTTT. Its protein product is CASSLEQRGAPGLPHF.

In this sample, this clone turned up once. At one end the junction does not follow the germline gene, possibly because of a read error. The rearrangement links TRBV9 to TRBJ1-1; 7 positions agree with TRBD1. Germline lookup yields CDR1 SGDLS and CDR2 YYNGEE. This CDR3 comprises 14 residues. CDR3 residues: CASSKGTDNNEAFF. DNA of the CDR3: TGTGCCAGCAGCAAGGGGACAGACAACAATGAAGCTTTCTTT.

Only a few counts were recorded for this clone. The chain couples TRBV5-1 to TRBJ1-5; D ambiguous. The V end was cut by 0 bases, the J end by 7 bases, with 11 bases between. The CDR3 covers 14 residues. The germline V gene encodes CDR1 SGHRS and CDR2 YFSETQ. CDR3 DNA: TGCGCCAGCAGCTTGGATGCGGGTTTCCAGCCCCAGCATTTT. This encodes CASSLDAGFQPQHF.

V usage is TRBV11-2 and J usage is TRBJ2-7; unclear D gene. Trimming cost V 5 bases and J 0 bases, with 5 bases left between them. The CDR3 covers 12 residues. Germline CDR1 is SGHAT and CDR2 is FQNNGV. The CDR3 reads CASSPSSYEQYF. The CDR3 bases are TGTGCCAGCAGCCCGAGCTCCTACGAGCAGTACTTC.

The chain links TRBV5-1 to TRBJ1-5; D perhaps matches TRBD1 (5 bases). Trimming left V 1 base short and J 5 bases short, with 13 bases between. The CDR3 loop spans 15 amino acids. Germline CDR1 and CDR2: SGHRS and YFSETQ. The CDR3 is CASSLSGGSDQPQHF. CDR3 sequence (DNA): TGCGCCAGCAGCTTGAGCGGGGGTTCGGATCAGCCCCAGCATTTT.

This chain uses TRBV19 with TRBJ1-5, with TRBD1 identical over 9 bases. Trimming took 7 bases from V and 4 from J; bases not matched to a gene: 2. Germline CDR1 reads LNHDA; CDR2 reads SQIVND (reference sequence). The CDR3 is 13 residues long. CDR3 nucleotides: TGTGCCAGTATAGGACAGGGGAATCAGCCCCAGCATTTT. Amino acid sequence: CASIGQGNQPQHF.

The rearrangement uses TRBV27 and TRBJ2-7, with 8 nucleotides matching TRBD2. CDR3 length: 15 residues. V shed 1 base, J shed 1 base, and the junction held 3 bases outside the gene matches. Germline V lookup: CDR1 MNHEY, CDR2 SMNVEV (reference sequence). Written as DNA, the CDR3 is TGTGCCAGCAGTTTATGGTCTAGCGGGTCCTACGAGCAGTACTTC. It encodes CASSLWSSGSYEQYF.